A selection of T cell receptor beta chains follows, all from one sample in a study of response to subunit inactivated influenza vaccine. MiXCR, applied by TCRdb to the RT-PCR reads, yields one record per CDR3 protein. The data contain hundreds of thousands of distinct CDR3 sequences, approximately 14% of them singletons. The sample consisted of PBMCs from blood, taken 11 to 12 days after vaccination. These receptors came from a man between 50 and 59 years old who received an inactivated influenza vaccine. Each CDR3 is given without its conserved first and last residue. The order of the fields is clone size, D gene, J gene, V gene, CDR3 protein. D genes are given only for firm matches. A clone size is listed for some rows: how often the clone was seen (once, few, many), or a class if it is expanded.

- | - | TRBJ1-2 | TRBV6-5 | ASSYSSSFYGYT
few | TRBD1 | TRBJ2-7 | TRBV7-2 | ASSAWDRGNEQY
- | TRBD2 | TRBJ2-3 | TRBV24-1 | ATSMGGGPSDTQY
- | - | TRBJ2-1 | TRBV7-2 | ASSLEPESYNEQF
- | - | TRBJ1-5 | TRBV3-1 | ASSQALGLNQPQH
few | TRBD2 | TRBJ2-3 | TRBV7-2 | ASSSVSGGRTDTQY
- | - | TRBJ1-3 | TRBV19 | ASSTTGGGSGNTIY
- | - | TRBJ2-1 | TRBV25-1 | ARSPGVDEQF
few | - | TRBJ1-4 | TRBV18 | ASSPREGGGEKLF
few | - | TRBJ2-1 | TRBV7-9 | ASSLGGGRSYNEQF
few | - | TRBJ2-7 | TRBV6-2/TRBV6-3 | ATLDRAYEQY
- | TRBD2 | TRBJ2-1 | TRBV15 | ASSHRASGLDEQF
- | - | TRBJ2-2 | TRBV27 | ASRPSGASPGELF
- | TRBD2 | TRBJ2-1 | TRBV19 | ATRSGISYNEQF
- | - | TRBJ2-7 | TRBV7-9 | ASSRVLGGYEQY
few | - | TRBJ2-7 | TRBV29-1 | SVKRVVEASYEQY
- | - | TRBJ2-7 | TRBV4-3 | ASSQERSIRNEQY
few | TRBD1 | TRBJ1-2 | TRBV11-2 | ASSSGQGNKGYGYT
- | - | TRBJ1-2 | TRBV28 | ASSGEGVRGYGYT
many | - | TRBJ2-2 | TRBV5-1 | ASSLNARTNTGELF
- | - | TRBJ2-3 | TRBV4-3 | ASSQNPFGTSTDTQY
few | - | TRBJ2-3 | TRBV12-3/TRBV12-4 | ASSPNGYTDTQY
- | TRBD2 | TRBJ2-3 | TRBV27 | ASSYASGRTDTQY
few | - | TRBJ2-5 | TRBV20-1 | SARDLADPRGTQY
few | - | TRBJ1-6 | TRBV7-8 | ASSLGLVEYNSPLH
- | TRBD1 | TRBJ1-1 | TRBV5-1 | ASSLGAGGRTEAF